A single sample gave rise to the 12 T cell receptor beta chains below, sequenced in a study of blood T cell repertoires in COVID-19. TCRdb's table, derived via immunoSEQ multiplex PCR, lists solely in-frame clones and lacks some. The sample records around 34,000 clones, 80% being singletons. The sequencing sample was made of peripheral blood. The receptor set was obtained from a woman between 70 and 85 years old with acute or convalescent COVID-19.

V and J are TRBV28 and TRBJ2-2; 14 positions match TRBD2. The V segment lost 1 base and the J segment 6 bases; nucleotides outside the gene matches: 13. Germline lookup yields CDR1 MDHEN and CDR2 SYDVKM. The CDR3 has 20 amino acids. CDR3 DNA sequence: TGTGCCAGCAGTTTATTGCCGGCGGGACTAGCGGGAGCGACGGCCGGGGAGCTGTTTTTT. It specifies CASSLLPAGLAGATAGELFF.

CDR3 coding DNA: TGTGCCAGCAGCGAGAGGACTTCCACAGATACGCAGTATTTT. Protein sequence: CASSERTSTDTQYF. The chain recombines TRBV5-4 with TRBJ2-3, with a tentative D call TRBD2 (5 bases). Germline V CDR1 and CDR2: SGHNT, YYREEE (reference sequence). This CDR3 is built from 14 residues. Trimming shortened V by 4 bases and J by 2 bases, and 11 bases separated the two germline ends.

This chain connects TRBV5-8 to TRBJ2-2; TRBD2 agrees at 8 bases. This CDR3 contains 15 residues. Germline values: CDR1 SGHTS, CDR2 YDEGEE. Trimming at V came to 6 bases and at J to 5 bases, leaving 9 bases not matched to a gene. The CDR3 DNA follows: TGTGCCAGCACCCCGGGACTAGGACGGACCGGGGAGCTGTTTTTT. Translated: CASTPGLGRTGELFF.

This chain uses TRBV6-5 with TRBJ2-7, with 11 bases matching TRBD2. V trimming: 5 bases; J trimming: 5 bases; junction bases outside the gene matches: 5. This CDR3 has 14 residues. Germline values: CDR1 MNHEY, CDR2 SVGAGI. The CDR3 protein is CASSLLAGGHEQYF. The CDR3 DNA is TGTGCCAGCAGTCTTCTAGCGGGAGGTCACGAGCAGTACTTC.

This clone was seen once. The chain carries TRBV9 and TRBJ1-3, with no clear D. Per germline, CDR1 SGDLS and CDR2 YYNGEE. With 4 bases removed from V and 7 bases from J, the gap between germline ends came to 9 bases. The CDR3 sequence is 12 residues long. The CDR3 DNA reads TGTGCCAGCAGCCGAGGTGGGAACACCATATATTTT. Amino acids: CASSRGGNTIYF.

The chain links TRBV20-1 to TRBJ1-2; 10 bases are shared with TRBD1. Looked up from germline, CDR1 is DFQATT and CDR2 is SNEGSKA (reference sequence). This CDR3 spans 14 amino acids. V shed 3 bases and J 7 bases; nucleotides not matched to a gene: 8. CDR3 nucleotide sequence: TGCAGTGCTAGTCTGACAGGGGGCTATAGTGGCTACACCTTC. It translates to CSASLTGGYSGYTF.

The chain joins TRBV5-8 to TRBJ2-7; D unclear. CDR1 is SGHTS, CDR2 YDEGEE, per germline. V gave up 0 bases and J gave up 7 bases, with 5 bases separating them. The length of the CDR3 is 11 residues. The CDR3 here is CASSLEQEQYF. CDR3 in DNA: TGTGCCAGCAGCTTGGAACAGGAGCAGTACTTC.

This clone came up a few times. The rearrangement links TRBV4-1 to TRBJ2-2; 12 bases line up with TRBD2. Germline V gene lookup returns CDR1 MGHRA and CDR2 YSYEKL. This CDR3 comprises 17 residues. V trimming: 1 base; J trimming: 6 bases; junction bases outside the gene matches: 6. The CDR3 loop is CASSQVSSSGRAGELFF. The CDR3 nucleotides are TGCGCCAGCAGCCAAGTCTCATCTAGCGGGAGGGCCGGGGAGCTGTTTTTT.

The chain couples TRBV10-3 to TRBJ2-7; the match to TRBD1 covers 9 bases. J lost 4 bases, V lost 4 bases, and 2 bases had no gene match. The germline gives CDR1 ENHRY, CDR2 SYGVKD. The CDR3 sequence is 13 residues long. CDR3 coding DNA: TGTGCCATCAGTGGGACAGGGGTATACGAGCAGTACTTC. Translating it yields CAISGTGVYEQYF.

The chain employs TRBV6-1 and TRBJ1-2; 7 bases match TRBD1. The ends lost 0 bases at V and 3 bases at J; junction bases unmatched: 4. The CDR3 runs to 15 residues. The germline CDR1 and CDR2 sequences are MNHNS and SASEGT. As DNA, the CDR3 is TGTGCCAGCAGTGAAGCGGGGACAGCGGACTATGGCTACACCTTC. Translation: CASSEAGTADYGYTF.

The chain uses TRBV6-5 and TRBJ2-7; the D gene is possibly TRBD2 (7 bases). The CDR3 has 14 residues. The V and J ends lost 8 bases and 6 bases respectively, with 20 bases between them. Germline V gene sequence: CDR1 MNHEY, CDR2 SVGAGI. The DNA for the CDR3 is TGTGCCAGCCAGGGGCTAGCGGCCTCCCGCGAGCAGTACTTC. As protein: CASQGLAASREQYF.

V gene TRBV5-1 combines with J gene TRBJ2-3; 7 bases agree with TRBD2. In germline, CDR1 is SGHRS, CDR2 YFSETQ. The CDR3 sequence is 15 residues long. The junction had 9 bases not matched to a gene; V was cut back by 2 bases and J by 6 bases. This chain's CDR3 is CASSLGTTSADTQYF. CDR3 in DNA: TGCGCCAGCAGCTTAGGGACTACCAGTGCCGATACGCAGTATTTT.